These 5 T cell receptor beta chains originate from one sample sequenced in a study of monozygotic twins with inflammatory bowel disease. After re-calling the 5' RACE reads, TCRdb lists one entry per CDR3 protein, DNA absent. Reported are fewer than 550,000 distinct CDR3 sequences; the ten largest clones contain about 2.4%. Sequenced material: blood. The receptors derive from a human donor with ulcerative colitis or Crohn's disease, or a healthy co-twin of an affected twin (not recorded which).

This chain joins TRBV20-1 and TRBJ1-2; TCRdb names TRBD1, which stays unverified in the absence of DNA. From germline, CDR1 is DFQATT and CDR2 SNEGSKA (reference sequence). This CDR3 region has 14 residues. The CDR3 loop reads CSATPGTGVYGYTF.

The rearrangement joins TRBV12-3 or TRBV12-4 to TRBJ1-1. This CDR3 comprises 13 residues. The CDR3 loop is CASSLQGGAEAFF.

Here the CDR3 reads CASGAGSNTEAFF. This chain links TRBV11-2 with TRBJ1-1; checking the TCRdb D call of TRBD1 is not possible without DNA. The CDR3 loop spans 13 amino acids. In germline, CDR1 is SGHAT, CDR2 FQNNGV.

The genes are TRBV5-4 and TRBJ1-5; with no DNA, the TCRdb D assignment of TRBD1 cannot be verified. CDR3 size: 15 residues. Germline loops: CDR1 SGHNT, CDR2 YYREEE (reference sequence). CDR3 residues: CASSSGLGVNQPQHF. The full variable domain, completed using reference TRBV5-4 and TRBJ1-5, is ETGVTQSPTHLIKTRGQQVTLRCSSQSGHNTVSWYQQALGQGPQFIFQYYREEENGRGNFPPRFSGLQFPNYSSELNVNALELDDSALYLCASSSGLGVNQPQHFGDGTRLSIL.

The chain uses TRBV7-2 and TRBJ2-5; without DNA, the TCRdb call of TRBD2 cannot be checked. Germline V gene sequence: CDR1 SGHTA, CDR2 FQGNSA. CDR3 length equals 16 residues. The CDR3 spells CASSLVGTSVQETQYF.